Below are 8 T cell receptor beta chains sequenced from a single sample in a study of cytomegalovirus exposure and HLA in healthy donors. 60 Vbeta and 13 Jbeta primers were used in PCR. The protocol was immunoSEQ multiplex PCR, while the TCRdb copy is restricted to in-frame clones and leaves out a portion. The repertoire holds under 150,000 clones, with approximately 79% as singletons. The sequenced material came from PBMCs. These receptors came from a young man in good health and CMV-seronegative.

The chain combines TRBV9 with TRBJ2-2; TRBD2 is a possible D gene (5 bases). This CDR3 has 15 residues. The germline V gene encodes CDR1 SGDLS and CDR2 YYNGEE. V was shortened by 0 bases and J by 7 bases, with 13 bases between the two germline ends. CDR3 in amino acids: CASSVASGVVGELFF. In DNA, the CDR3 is TGTGCCAGCAGCGTAGCTTCCGGGGTTGTCGGGGAGCTGTTTTTT.

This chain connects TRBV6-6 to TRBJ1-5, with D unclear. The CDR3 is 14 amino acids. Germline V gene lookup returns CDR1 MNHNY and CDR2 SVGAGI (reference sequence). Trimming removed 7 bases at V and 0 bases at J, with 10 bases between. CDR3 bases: TGTGCCAGCACTCAGTATTTTAGCAATCAGCCCCAGCATTTT. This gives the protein CASTQYFSNQPQHF.

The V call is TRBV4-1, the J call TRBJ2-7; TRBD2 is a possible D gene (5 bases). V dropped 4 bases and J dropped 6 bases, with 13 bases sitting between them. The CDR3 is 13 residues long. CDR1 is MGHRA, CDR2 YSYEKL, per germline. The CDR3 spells CASSPGESREQYF. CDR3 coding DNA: TGCGCCAGCAGCCCCGGGGAGAGCCGCGAGCAGTACTTC.

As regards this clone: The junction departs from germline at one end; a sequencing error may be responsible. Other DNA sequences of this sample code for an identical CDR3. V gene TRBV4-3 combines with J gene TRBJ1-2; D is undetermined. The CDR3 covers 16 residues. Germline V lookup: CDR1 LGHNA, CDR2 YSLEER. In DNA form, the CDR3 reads TGCGCCAGCAGCCAAGAAAGTGGAGGGAACGACTATGGCTACACTTTC. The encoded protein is CASSQESGGNDYGYTF.

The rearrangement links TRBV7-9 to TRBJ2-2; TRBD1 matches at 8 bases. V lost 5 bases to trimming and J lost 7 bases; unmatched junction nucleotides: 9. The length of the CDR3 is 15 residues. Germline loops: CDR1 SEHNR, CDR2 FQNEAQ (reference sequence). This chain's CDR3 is CASSTDMTGDGELFF. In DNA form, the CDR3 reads TGTGCCAGCAGCACCGATATGACAGGGGACGGGGAGCTGTTTTTT.

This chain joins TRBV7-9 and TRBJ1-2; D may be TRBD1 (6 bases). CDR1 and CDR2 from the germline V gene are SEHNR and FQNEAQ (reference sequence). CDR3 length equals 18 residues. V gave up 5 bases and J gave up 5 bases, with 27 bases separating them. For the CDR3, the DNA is TGTGCCAGCAGCAGAGAAAATACTTGGGGGGGCGACAAATATGGCTACACCTTC. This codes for CASSRENTWGGDKYGYTF.

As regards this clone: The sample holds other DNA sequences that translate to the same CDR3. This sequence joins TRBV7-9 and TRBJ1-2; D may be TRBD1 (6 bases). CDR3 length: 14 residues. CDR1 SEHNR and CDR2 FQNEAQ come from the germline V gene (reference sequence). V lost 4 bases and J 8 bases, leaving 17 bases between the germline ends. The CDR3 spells CASSSRQESRGYTF. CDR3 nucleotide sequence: TGTGCCAGCAGCTCCAGACAGGAATCGAGGGGCTACACCTTC. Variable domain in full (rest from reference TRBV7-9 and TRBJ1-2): DTGVSQNPRHKITKRGQNVTFRCDPISEHNRLYWYRQTLGQGPEFLTYFQNEAQLEKSRLLSDRFSAERPKGSFSTLEIQRTEQGDSAMYLCASSSRQESRGYTFGSGTRLTVV.

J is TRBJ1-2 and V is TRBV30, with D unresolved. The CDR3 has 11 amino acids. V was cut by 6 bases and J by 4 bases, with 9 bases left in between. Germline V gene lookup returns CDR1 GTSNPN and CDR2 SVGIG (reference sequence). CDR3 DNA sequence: TGTGCCTGTCAAGCTTCCTATGGCTACACCTTC. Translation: CACQASYGYTF.